This entry concerns a single T cell receptor beta chain. Its cognate antigen is unknown. The data originate from a study of response to subunit inactivated influenza vaccine. Study outcomes and limitations: Authors suggested each seasonal influenza vaccination recruits few new T cells.

Germline V gene lookup returns CDR1 SNHLY and CDR2 FYNNEI. This CDR3 contains 14 residues. The V and J ends lost 5 bases and 5 bases respectively, with 13 bases between them. TCRdb re-analysed the RT-PCR reads in MiXCR, keeping a single row per CDR3 protein. Of roughly 650,000 distinct CDR3 sequences listed, less than 15% were seen once; the top ten hold around 7.6%. This sequence was found in a man aged 50 to 59 who received an inactivated influenza vaccine. V and J are TRBV2 and TRBJ1-5; D is uncertain. The sample in question was PBMCs from blood, obtained 14 to 15 days before vaccination. The CDR3 DNA reads TGTGCCAGCAGTCCTACAACCCATGATCAGCCCCAGCATTTT. It translates to CASSPTTHDQPQHF.